This TCR beta chain was sequenced in a study of blood T cell repertoires in COVID-19. Study-level information: The study drew acute and convalescent COVID-19 samples from the United States, Italy and Spain. In each case, the material was cDNA or gDNA derived from T cells, B-cell-depleted T cells, or PBMCs.

This CDR3 is built from 13 residues. The ends lost 8 bases at V and 4 bases at J; junction bases unmatched: 6. CDR1 is SGHTA and CDR2 is FQGNSA in the germline V gene. Under the authors' procedure: Researchers report that nucleated cell counts were estimated from reference gene primer amplification. Assay: immunoSEQ multiplex PCR; the TCRdb copy retains only in-frame clones and omits some. From that table come the V and J calls and clone size; the DNA was used to work out D and trimming. The sample yields some 220,000 clones, approximately 85% seen once. The specimen sequenced was peripheral blood. The TCR comes from a woman aged 70-85 years with COVID-19, enrolled during active disease. This chain uses TRBV7-2 with TRBJ2-7; 9 nucleotides match TRBD2. The CDR3 nucleotides are TGTGCCAGCGAGCGGGAGGTGGGATACGAGCAGTACTTC. Its translation: CASEREVGYEQYF. Supplemented by reference TRBV7-2 and TRBJ2-7, the full variable domain reads GAGVSQSPSNKVTEKGKDVELRCDPISGHTALYWYRQSLGQGLEFLIYFQGNSAPDKSGLPSDRFSAERTGGSVSTLTIQRTQQEDSAVYLCASEREVGYEQYFGPGTRLTVT.